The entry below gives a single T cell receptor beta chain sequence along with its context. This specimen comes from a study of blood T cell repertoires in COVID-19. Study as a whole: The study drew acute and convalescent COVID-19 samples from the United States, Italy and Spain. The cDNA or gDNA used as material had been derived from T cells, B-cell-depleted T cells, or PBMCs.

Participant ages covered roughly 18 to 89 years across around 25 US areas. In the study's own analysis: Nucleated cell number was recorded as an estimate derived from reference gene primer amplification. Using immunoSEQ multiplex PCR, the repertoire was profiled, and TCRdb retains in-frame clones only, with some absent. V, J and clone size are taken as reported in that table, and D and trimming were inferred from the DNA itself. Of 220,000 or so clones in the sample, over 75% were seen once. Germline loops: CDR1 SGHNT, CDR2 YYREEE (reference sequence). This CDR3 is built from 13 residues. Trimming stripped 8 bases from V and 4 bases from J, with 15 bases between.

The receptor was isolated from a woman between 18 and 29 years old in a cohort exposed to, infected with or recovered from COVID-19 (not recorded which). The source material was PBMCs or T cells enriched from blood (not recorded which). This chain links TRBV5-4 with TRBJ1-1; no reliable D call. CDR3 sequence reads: CASISRGSTEAFF. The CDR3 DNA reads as TGTGCCAGTATCTCCCGTGGGAGCACTGAAGCTTTCTTT.